The clone carrying this T cell receptor (beta chain) was picked up many times. Its target is unknown. From germline, CDR1 is SGHTS and CDR2 YDEGEE. The CDR3 is 15 residues long. V was pared by 4 bases and J by 8 bases, with 5 bases of the junction left unmatched. This sample is drawn from a study of molecular identifiers for immune sequencing clone quantification. Previously described methods and listed TCR primers produced bulk TCR libraries. TCRdb re-called the PCR reads through MiXCR, storing one row per CDR3 protein. The data hold hundreds of thousands of distinct CDR3 sequences, with 25% observed a single time. General study points: Naive cells had under 1% of molecules in clones above 20 RNA copies, effectors over 97%. Approximately 980,000 naive cells reportedly did not prevent detection of spiked Jurkat TCR RNA from one cell.

The chain uses TRBV5-8 and TRBJ2-1, with 14 bases fitting TRBD2. This sequence originates from a human donor in good health. Some libraries in this study had Jurkat cell RNA spiked in. The sequencing sample was made of naive CD8+ T cells from blood, with Jurkat cell RNA spiked in. Subset noted: FACS-sorted CD8+CD4-CCR7+CD45RA+ naive T cells. CDR3 coding DNA: TGTGCCAGCAGCAGCGGGACTAGCGGGAGCGATGAGCAGTTCTTC. It yields the protein CASSSGTSGSDEQFF.